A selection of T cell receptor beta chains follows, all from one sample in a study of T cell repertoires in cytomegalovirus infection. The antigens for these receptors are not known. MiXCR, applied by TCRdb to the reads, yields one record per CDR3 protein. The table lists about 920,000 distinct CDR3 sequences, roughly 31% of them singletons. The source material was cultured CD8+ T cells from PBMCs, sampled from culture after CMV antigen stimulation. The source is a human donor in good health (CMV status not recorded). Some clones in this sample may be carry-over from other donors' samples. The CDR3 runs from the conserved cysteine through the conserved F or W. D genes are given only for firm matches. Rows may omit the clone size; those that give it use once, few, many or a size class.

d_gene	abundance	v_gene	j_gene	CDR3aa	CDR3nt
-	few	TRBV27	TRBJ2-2	CASTANTGELFF	TGTGCCAGTACGGCGAACACCGGGGAGCTGTTTTTT
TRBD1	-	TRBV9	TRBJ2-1	CASSPGYRGYEQFF	TGTGCCAGCAGCCCTGGGTACAGGGGCTATGAGCAGTTCTTC
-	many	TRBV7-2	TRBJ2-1	CASSQGGRNEQFF	TGTGCCAGCAGCCAGGGGGGGCGGAATGAGCAGTTCTTC
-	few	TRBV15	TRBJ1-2	CATSSGTPYGYTF	TGTGCCACCAGCAGTGGGACACCATATGGCTACACCTTC
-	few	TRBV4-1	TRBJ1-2	CASSQDGIAGYTF	TGCGCCAGCAGCCAAGATGGAATCGCTGGCTACACCTTC
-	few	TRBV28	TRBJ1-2	CASRYTGFGYGYTF	TGTGCCAGCAGATACACAGGGTTTGGGTATGGCTACACCTTC
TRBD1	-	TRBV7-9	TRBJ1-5	CVSSRQGRQPQHF	TGTGTCAGCAGCCGACAGGGGCGACAGCCCCAGCATTTT
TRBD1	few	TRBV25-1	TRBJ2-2	CASSDTGGPGELFF	TGTGCCAGCAGTGATACAGGGGGCCCCGGGGAGCTGTTTTTT
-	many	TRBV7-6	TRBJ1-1	CASSSTGKNTEAFF	TGTGCCAGCAGCTCCACAGGGAAGAACACTGAAGCTTTCTTT
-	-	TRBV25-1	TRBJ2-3	CASSATGALDTQYF	TGTGCCAGCAGTGCTACCGGGGCGTTAGATACGCAGTATTTT
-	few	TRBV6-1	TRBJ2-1	CASSYLVSNEQFF	TGTGCCAGCAGTTATTTAGTATCCAATGAGCAGTTCTTC
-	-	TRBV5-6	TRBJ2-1	CASSLAGQDPYNEQFF	TGTGCCAGCAGCTTGGCGGGGCAGGACCCCTACAATGAGCAGTTCTTC
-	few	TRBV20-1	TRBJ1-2	CSAPLGVQGFGYTF	TGCAGTGCCCCCTTGGGGGTGCAGGGCTTCGGCTACACCTTC
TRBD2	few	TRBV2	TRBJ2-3	CASIPLAASTDTQYF	TGTGCCAGCATTCCACTAGCGGCTAGCACAGATACGCAGTATTTT
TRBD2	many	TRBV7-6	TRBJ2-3	CASSYSGGSSTDTQYF	TGTGCCAGCAGCTATAGCGGGGGATCTAGCACAGATACGCAGTATTTT
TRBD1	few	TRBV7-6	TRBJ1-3	CASSLGQGYSGNTIYF	TGTGCCAGCAGCCTTGGACAGGGTTACTCTGGAAACACCATATATTTT
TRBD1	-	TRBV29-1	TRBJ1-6	CSVRLAGGNSPLHF	TGCAGCGTTAGACTTGCAGGGGGAAATTCACCCCTCCACTTT
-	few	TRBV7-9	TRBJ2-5	CAGGFQETQYF	TGTGCCGGGGGCTTCCAAGAGACCCAGTACTTC